These 18 T cell receptor beta chains share one sample of origin, sequenced in a study of cytomegalovirus exposure and HLA in healthy donors. Both 60 Vbeta primers and 13 Jbeta primers went into the PCR. The data were produced by immunoSEQ multiplex PCR, yet TCRdb's version contains in-frame clones alone and is incomplete. The sample comprises 150,000 to 200,000 clones, roughly 73% of which are singletons, and roughly 8% rests with the top ten. The specimen was PBMCs. These receptor sequences come from a woman in her thirties or forties in good health and CMV-seropositive.

This chain joins TRBV19 and TRBJ2-1, with a weak D call TRBD1 (5 bases). V was pared by 2 bases and J by 5 bases, with 13 bases between. The CDR3 covers 15 residues. In germline, CDR1 is LNHDA, CDR2 SQIVND (reference sequence). DNA for the CDR3: TGTGCCAGTAGTATAAGGCAGGGTGGCAACAATGAGCAGTTCTTC. Translated, it gives CASSIRQGGNNEQFF.

This chain connects TRBV9 to TRBJ2-7, with 10 nucleotides matching TRBD1. The germline gives CDR1 SGDLS, CDR2 YYNGEE. V gave up 3 bases and J gave up 6 bases; unmatched junction bases: 6. This CDR3 region has 14 residues. Here the CDR3 reads CASSAGQGLFEQYF. The DNA of the CDR3 is TGTGCCAGCAGCGCGGGACAGGGGTTGTTCGAGCAGTACTTC.

This chain uses TRBV10-3 with TRBJ1-4, with 8 bases fitting TRBD1. V lost 5 bases and J lost 4; bases outside the gene matches: 3. The CDR3 consists of 14 residues. Germline values: CDR1 ENHRY, CDR2 SYGVKD. The CDR3 DNA reads as TGTGCCATCAGTCCGGGACAGGATAATGAAAAACTGTTTTTT. Translated: CAISPGQDNEKLFF.

This chain links TRBV27 with TRBJ2-7, with a possible D match to TRBD2 (7 bases). The germline V and J ends were trimmed by 7 bases and 0 bases, with 19 bases remaining between them. This CDR3 contains 16 residues. CDR1 and CDR2 from the germline V gene are MNHEY and SMNVEV (reference sequence). CDR3 amino acids: CASNPLGGGISYEQYF. DNA for the CDR3: TGTGCCAGCAACCCCCTAGGGGGAGGGATCTCCTACGAGCAGTACTTC.

The V call is TRBV7-2, the J call TRBJ2-7; 13 nucleotides line up with TRBD2. Germline CDR1 and CDR2: SGHTA and FQGNSA. The CDR3 sequence is 16 residues long. With V trimmed by 6 bases and J by 3 bases, 8 bases remained unmatched. CDR3 loop: CASSFTGTSGNYEQYF. The CDR3, as DNA: TGTGCCAGCAGTTTCACCGGGACTAGCGGGAACTACGAGCAGTACTTC.

The sample holds a few counts of this clone. At one end, the junction sequence differs from germline, possibly due to a read error. V is TRBV27 and J is TRBJ2-7, with D unclear. The CDR3 covers 14 residues. Germline V gene data show CDR1 as MNHEY and CDR2 as SMNVEV (reference sequence). The CDR3 DNA sequence: TGTGCCAGCAGGAGACTGGATGCCTCCAACGAGCAGTACTTC. As protein: CASRRLDASNEQYF.

The V and J genes are TRBV18 and TRBJ2-1, with 12 bases lining up with TRBD2. Trimming at V came to 3 bases and at J to 5 bases, leaving 5 bases not matched to a gene. The CDR3 spans 16 residues. CDR1 KGHSH and CDR2 LQKENI come from the germline V gene. CDR3 nucleotides: TGTGCCAGCTCACCGCGGACTAGCGGGGCCGACAATGAGCAGTTCTTC. It yields the protein CASSPRTSGADNEQFF.

This clone was picked up one time. The chain combines TRBV18 with TRBJ2-3; no clear D gene. Deletions cut 1 base from V and 4 bases from J, with 6 bases between. The CDR3 totals 13 residues. In germline, CDR1 is KGHSH, CDR2 LQKENI. The CDR3 region has the DNA TGTGCCAGCTCACCACTCCTTGCAGATACGCAGTATTTT. Its translation: CASSPLLADTQYF.

CDR3 loop: CSVDVLAGNDEQFF. The DNA for the CDR3 is TGCAGCGTTGATGTACTAGCGGGGAATGATGAGCAGTTCTTC. The rearrangement uses TRBV29-1 and TRBJ2-1; TRBD2 aligns across 10 bases. Germline V lookup: CDR1 SQVTM, CDR2 ANQGSEA. With V trimmed by 3 bases and J by 8 bases, 7 bases remained unmatched. The CDR3 covers 14 residues.

The rearrangement links TRBV27 to TRBJ1-1; no clear D. The CDR3 consists of 15 residues. Per the germline V gene, CDR1 is MNHEY and CDR2 is SMNVEV (reference sequence). The V end lost 5 bases, the J end lost 1 base, and 14 bases lay between the germline ends. The CDR3 nucleotides read TGTGCCAGCAGTCAGCAGGAGGGTAGGAACACTGAAGCTTTCTTT. As protein: CASSQQEGRNTEAFF.

CDR3 amino acids: CASSPGLAGRNEQFF. The CDR3 coding sequence is TGTGCCAGCAGCCCAGGACTAGCGGGACGCAATGAGCAGTTCTTC. V and J are TRBV7-3 and TRBJ2-1; 12 bases map to TRBD2. This CDR3 is 15 amino acids long. The trim removed 5 bases at V and 6 bases at J, leaving 5 bases unmatched. Germline CDR1 is SGHTA and CDR2 is FQGTGA.

V is TRBV7-6 and J is TRBJ2-2; no clear D. The germline V and J ends were trimmed by 8 bases and 2 bases, with 12 bases remaining between them. CDR3 length equals 14 residues. From germline, CDR1 is SGHVS and CDR2 FNYEAQ. CDR3 nucleotide sequence: TGTGCCAGCTCCCCGTTTTCTAACACCGGGGAGCTGTTTTTT. Its protein product is CASSPFSNTGELFF. Using reference TRBV7-6 and TRBJ2-2 for the parts outside the CDR3, the full variable domain is GAGVSQSPRYKVTKRGQDVALRCDPISGHVSLYWYRQALGQGPEFLTYFNYEAQQDKSGLPNDRFSAERPEGSISTLTIQRTEQRDSAMYRCASSPFSNTGELFFGEGSRLTVL.

This chain links TRBV4-2 with TRBJ1-5; TRBD1 agrees at 7 bases. This CDR3 is built from 16 residues. J lost 0 bases, V lost 5 bases, and 7 bases had no gene match. Germline CDR1 reads LGHNA; CDR2 reads YNFKEQ. CDR3 coding DNA: TGTGCCAGCAGCGAAGGGACAGCTTATAGCAATCAGCCCCAGCATTTT. Its protein product is CASSEGTAYSNQPQHF.

This clone appeared once. The chain links TRBV5-1 to TRBJ1-5, with D perhaps matching TRBD1 (5 bases). CDR1 is SGHRS, CDR2 YFSETQ, per germline. Trimming took off 0 bases at V and 5 bases at J, with 12 bases between the two ends. This CDR3 contains 15 residues. DNA of the CDR3: TGCGCCAGCAGCTTGGAAGGGGTTTCGTATCAGCCCCAGCATTTT. As protein: CASSLEGVSYQPQHF. Variable domain in full (rest from reference TRBV5-1 and TRBJ1-5): KAGVTQTPRYLIKTRGQQVTLSCSPISGHRSVSWYQQTPGQGLQFLFEYFSETQRNKGNFPGRFSGRQFSNSRSEMNVSTLELGDSALYLCASSLEGVSYQPQHFGDGTRLSIL.

This chain links TRBV21-1 with TRBJ1-2; the table's D call, TRBD1, has no DNA check behind it. TRBV21-1 is deemed a pseudogene. The CDR3 sequence is 17 residues long. CDR3 coding DNA: TGTGCCAGCAGCAAAGACAGGGTGAATGCTTTCAACTATGGCTACACCTTC. The encoded protein is CASSKDRVNAFNYGYTF.

This clone was seen a few times. V gene TRBV9 combines with J gene TRBJ2-5, with 11 bases aligning to TRBD1. V dropped 2 bases and J dropped 1; count of bases not matched to a gene: 1. Germline CDR1 is SGDLS and CDR2 is YYNGEE. CDR3 length: 15 residues. For the CDR3, the DNA is TGTGCCAGCAGCGTCGGACAGGGGGCCCAAGAGACCCAGTACTTC. Translating gives CASSVGQGAQETQYF.

The rearrangement links TRBV10-1 to TRBJ2-2, with 11 bases fitting TRBD2. Trimming at V came to 0 bases and at J to 2 bases, leaving 5 bases not matched to a gene. CDR1 is WNHNN, CDR2 SYGVQD, per germline (reference sequence). There are 18 residues in the CDR3. CDR3 loop: CASSESRGTSGNTGELFF. Here the CDR3 DNA reads TGCGCCAGCAGTGAGTCAAGAGGGACTAGCGGAAACACCGGGGAGCTGTTTTTT.

The chain joins TRBV18 to TRBJ1-2, with TRBD1 as a possible D gene (5 bases). The CDR3 has 16 residues. Per germline, CDR1 KGHSH and CDR2 LQKENI. With 2 bases removed from V and 5 bases from J, the gap between germline ends came to 18 bases. The CDR3 DNA follows: TGTGCCAGCTCACCAACTTTGGGGGGTATGGATTATGGCTACACCTTC. It is translated as CASSPTLGGMDYGYTF.